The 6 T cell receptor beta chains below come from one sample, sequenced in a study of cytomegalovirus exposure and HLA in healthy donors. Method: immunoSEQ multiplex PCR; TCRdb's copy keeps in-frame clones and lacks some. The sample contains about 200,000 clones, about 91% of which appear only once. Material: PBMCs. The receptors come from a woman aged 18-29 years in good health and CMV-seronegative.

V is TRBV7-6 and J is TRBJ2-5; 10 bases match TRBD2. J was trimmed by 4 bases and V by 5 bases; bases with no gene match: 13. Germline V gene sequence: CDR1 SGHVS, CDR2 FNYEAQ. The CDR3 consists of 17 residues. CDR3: CASSPSGLAGVVETQYF. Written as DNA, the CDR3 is TGTGCCAGCAGCCCCAGCGGCCTAGCGGGAGTTGTAGAGACCCAGTACTTC.

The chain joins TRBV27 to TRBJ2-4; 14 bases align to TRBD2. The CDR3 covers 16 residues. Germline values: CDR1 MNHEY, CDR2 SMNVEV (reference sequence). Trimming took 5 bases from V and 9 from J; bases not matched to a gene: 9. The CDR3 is CASSPGLAGVDSIQYF. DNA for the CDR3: TGTGCCAGCAGTCCGGGACTAGCGGGAGTTGATTCCATTCAGTACTTC.

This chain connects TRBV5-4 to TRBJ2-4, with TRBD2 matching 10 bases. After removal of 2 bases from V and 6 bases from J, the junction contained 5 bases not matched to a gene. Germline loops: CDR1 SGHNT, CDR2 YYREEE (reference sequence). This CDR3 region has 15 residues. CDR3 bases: TGTGCCAGCAGCTTACCTAGCGGGAGTGGAAACATTCAGTACTTC. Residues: CASSLPSGSGNIQYF.

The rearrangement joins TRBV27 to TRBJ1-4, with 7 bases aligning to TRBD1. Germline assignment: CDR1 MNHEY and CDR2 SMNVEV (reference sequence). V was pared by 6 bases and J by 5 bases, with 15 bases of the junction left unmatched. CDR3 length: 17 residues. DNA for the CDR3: TGTGCCAGCAGCACGGAACTCGGGACAGCTCTGAATGAAAAACTGTTTTTT. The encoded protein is CASSTELGTALNEKLFF.

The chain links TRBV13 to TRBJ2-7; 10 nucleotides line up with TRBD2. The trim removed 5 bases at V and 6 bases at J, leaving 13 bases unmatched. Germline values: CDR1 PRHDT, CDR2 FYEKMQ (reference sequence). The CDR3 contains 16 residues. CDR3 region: CASSTGASGRATEQYF. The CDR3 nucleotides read TGTGCCAGCAGCACCGGGGCCAGCGGGAGGGCCACCGAGCAGTACTTC. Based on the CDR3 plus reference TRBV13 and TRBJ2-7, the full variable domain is AAGVIQSPRHLIKEKRETATLKCYPIPRHDTVYWYQQGPGQDPQFLISFYEKMQSDKGSIPDRFSAQQFSDYHSELNMSSLELGDSALYFCASSTGASGRATEQYFGPGTRLTVT.

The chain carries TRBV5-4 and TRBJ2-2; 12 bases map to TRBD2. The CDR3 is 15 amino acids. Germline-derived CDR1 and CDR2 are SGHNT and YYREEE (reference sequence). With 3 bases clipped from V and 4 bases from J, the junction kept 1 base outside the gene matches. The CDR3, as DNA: TGTGCCAGCAGCTCTAGCGGGAGGGCCACCGGGGAGCTGTTTTTT. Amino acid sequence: CASSSSGRATGELFF.